The T cell receptor beta chain under discussion was sequenced for a study of cytomegalovirus exposure and HLA in healthy donors (dated by TCRdb to 2017 to 2019). Notes on the research overall: In an earlier analysis of 587 of the donors, roughly 300 Gb of sequence data and some 100 million unique TCR beta sequences from about 180 million T cells were reported. Several DR-DQ haplotypes were handled as single units for association and clustering, since linkage in the cohort was strong. HLA typing included class I and class II loci at four-digit resolution. Using immunosequencing, the study profiled T cell repertoires from roughly 650 subjects and related those repertoires to cytomegalovirus serostatus. In the later analysis, no new phenotypic data were used to find candidate immune exposures; instead, reliance was placed on TCR beta sequences and their occurrence across donors. The study combined high-throughput TCR immunosequencing, statistical association of individual TCRs with disease status, and machine learning to predict cytomegalovirus infection status. In addition to the first cohort of approximately 670 subjects, a separate validation cohort of about 120 different subjects was used. All discovery cohort repertoires had been generated using a single sequencing platform. The number of donors typed differed by locus, with about 620-630 for A, B, C, DRB1 and DQB1, roughly 520 for DQA1, under 610 for DPA1, and approximately 470 for DPB1. Across under 500 genotyped donors of the cohort, an average of approximately 220,000 unique TCR beta nucleotide sequences per donor were sequenced, and roughly 20% of those sequences were non-productive. Donor age, sex, ethnicity and CMV serostatus were compiled together with the repertoire data. An early release covering just under 650 HLA-typed donors comprised about 300 gigabases of sequencing data and approximately 85 million unique TCR sequences. The study was designed to test whether signatures of past pathogen exposure could be identified by cataloging public T cell receptors. To study patterns of TCR occurrence, a later analysis re-analyzed previously published TCR beta repertoires from 550 to 800 donors and added high-resolution HLA genotyping. A later genetic analysis used genome-wide SNP genotypes for about 65% of the 666 donors, treating that subset as a discovery cohort. An earlier analysis of several hundred of the donors used high-throughput TCR beta sequencing to judge whether each TCR beta V gene segment behaved as functional or pseudogenic. Of the roughly 400 genotyped donors, 75% to 85% were placed in the genetic ancestry cluster associated with self-reported Caucasian donors.

The cohort consisted of 666 healthy bone marrow donors. At the time of sampling, all cohort members were nominally healthy, though unrecorded immune exposures were likely present. The donor tested CMV seropositive and was one of the 289 seropositive cohort members. Each donor provided a peripheral blood sample, and peripheral blood mononuclear cells were used for TCR beta sequencing. Genomic DNA extraction from the blood cell samples was performed with the Qiagen DNeasy Blood Extraction Kit. Comment on this clone: Its antigen is currently not known. No qualities accompany the bases; no much larger clone lies one base away.

To prepare the library, the immunoSEQ multiplex PCR assay was applied. The multiplex PCR relied on a mix of 60 forward primers for TCR Vbeta segments and 13 reverse primers for TCR Jbeta segments. Amplification of the CDR3 region of rearranged TCR beta genes was performed with a multiplex PCR assay on genomic DNA. The amplified TCR beta libraries were sequenced on the Illumina HiSeq System as 87-base-pair reads. The authors processed their data as follows. Across the 600 to 700 repertoires, a later analysis counted tens of millions of unique TCR beta chains, 9 million to 14 million of which were shared by at least two donors. Raw reads were error-corrected and collapsed into unique sequences with a nearest-neighbor algorithm that merged closely related sequences to remove PCR and sequencing errors. CDR3 sequences were aligned to IMGT reference sequences to assign V, D and J gene segments. For a sequence to be retained, a match of at least six nucleotides to both a V gene segment and a J gene segment was required. Rearrangements were called productive when the CDR3 lacked stop codons and stayed in frame with V and J; all others were non-productive. CDR3 was defined by IMGT convention, running from the second conserved V-encoded cysteine to the conserved J-encoded phenylalanine. Sequences without an unambiguous match to a single V gene segment were excluded from the earlier analysis of almost 600 of the donors. An earlier analysis of fewer than 650 of the donors classified V segments as functional when productive rearrangements were above 56.7% and as segregating when the standard deviation between donors was above 5%. To diagnose cytomegalovirus status from the catalog of TCR beta chain sequences, a statistical classification framework was built. V and J gene assignment, in a later analysis, came from comparing TCR nucleotide sequences with IMGT/GENE-DB human TR gene sequences. The TCRdist pipeline was used in a later analysis to assign CDR3 sequences and most-parsimonious VDJ recombination scenarios. In a later analysis, each TCR beta chain was defined by its CDR3 amino acid sequence together with its V-gene family, and reads without a unique V-gene family were excluded. As a way to deal with suspected cross-contamination and a sequencing artifact, a later analysis dropped nearly 600 nucleotide sequences that were highly shared and had low generation probability. For each public chain, a later analysis derived a clonal expansion index from normalized ranks of inferred template counts within each repertoire. In a later analysis, generation probabilities were computed using a VDJ recombination model fitted to out-of-frame rearrangements, and the results were checked against IGoR. In a later analysis, TCR-TCR, TCR-HLA and TCR-CMV co-occurrence was scored with hypergeometric tests, and a repertoire-size bias correction was applied to TCR pairs. To estimate false discovery rates, a later analysis permuted the HLA or CMV assignments 20 times. In a later analysis, co-occurring TCRs were grouped with DBSCAN, and TCRdist sequence similarity was added when clustering was performed within HLA-allele-positive subsets. Co-occurrence clustering excluded repertoires with fewer than 30,000 or more than 120,000 public chains, plus five with anomalous nucleotide sharing. TCRdb limited this immuneACCESS table to in-frame rearrangements with V and J called. A share of clones is missing; checked studies link under half to unresolved V genes, and the rest is unexplained. V, J and clone size are those of that table, while D and trimming were read from the DNA. The sample profile shows 180,000 or so clones; 80% to 90% of them were found once. The ten biggest clones cover approximately 8.5% of the sample.

The research as a whole found: Correlated functional status among segregating V segments might reflect linkage disequilibrium, but an unknown experimental factor could not be ruled out. A further reported finding was that TCR beta sequences accurately predicted the HLA-A and HLA-B alleles for most subjects in the first cohort. A later genetic analysis associated a missense DCLRE1C variant with V-gene and J-gene trimming of TCR beta chains, and an independent cohort replicated the association. Most TCR sequences were observed very rarely across donors, whereas some public TCRs were present in many individuals. A cluster of highly shared sequence variants was judged likely to represent a technical artifact of the sequencing pipeline. In a later genetic analysis, fewer N-insertions in productive TCRs were reported among donors in an Asian-associated ancestry cluster than the roughly 670-donor mean. Roughly uniform sequencing depth across donors was assumed in presence/absence analyses, although this assumption may not hold. In a later analysis, HLA-associated TCR beta chains were found to be more clonally expanded and to have lower generation probabilities than equally common non-associated chains. Specific HLA alleles were associated with over 15,000 TCR beta sequences at a false discovery rate of 0.05 in a later analysis. In vitro tests confirmed that three of the cytomegalovirus-associated TCR beta chains recognize cytomegalovirus antigens. CMV serostatus was the only immune exposure information available for the cohort. Approximately 18 rarely observed V segments, including chromosome 9 orphons, were excluded from the earlier analysis of some 590 of the donors because counts were too low. The classifier was reported to diagnose cytomegalovirus status with high specificity and sensitivity in both the original cohort and the validation cohort. Only TCR beta chains were sequenced in this cohort, and the absence of alpha or paired-chain data limited detectable features. The study listed 150 to 200 TCR beta chains as associated with cytomegalovirus. An earlier analysis of approximately 500 of the donors showed that most TCR beta V segments appeared in productive rearrangements either about 90% or about 30% of the time, which broadly matched IMGT annotations. According to a later analysis, TCR association rates differed among HLA loci, with DRB1 alleles showing the most associated TCRs and HLA-C alleles showing the fewest. Assigning TCR associations to individual alleles was difficult when HLA alleles, especially DR and DQ, strongly co-occurred. Most CMV-associated TCR beta chains appeared to be HLA-restricted in a later analysis, and the HLA associations seemed to be driven largely by CMV exposure. Because HLA typing was unavailable for some donors at each locus, only the typed subset was used in association tests. According to the authors, the approach could potentially be generalized to other disease states and immunological phenotypes. A later analysis reported that several top co-occurrence clusters appeared linked to parvovirus B19, influenza, CMV and Epstein-Barr virus.

Sequenced: PBMCs. This TCR derives from a man aged 18 to 29 in good health and CMV-seropositive.

The sequenced DNA: TGTGCCAGCAGCTCATCACCCGGAGGACCTAATGAAAAACTGTTTTTT. It is translated as CASSSSPGGPNEKLFF. This chain joins TRBV7-2 to TRBJ1-4, with the D gene not confidently named. Relative to germline, V is 4 bases shorter and J is 3 bases shorter, with 15 bases between their ends. CDR1 and CDR2 are drawn from the germline V gene: SGHTA, FQGNSA. From the cysteine up to the phenylalanine, the CDR3 has a length of 16 residues. Here the CDR3 DNA is all that survives: 48 bases in frame from base 1.